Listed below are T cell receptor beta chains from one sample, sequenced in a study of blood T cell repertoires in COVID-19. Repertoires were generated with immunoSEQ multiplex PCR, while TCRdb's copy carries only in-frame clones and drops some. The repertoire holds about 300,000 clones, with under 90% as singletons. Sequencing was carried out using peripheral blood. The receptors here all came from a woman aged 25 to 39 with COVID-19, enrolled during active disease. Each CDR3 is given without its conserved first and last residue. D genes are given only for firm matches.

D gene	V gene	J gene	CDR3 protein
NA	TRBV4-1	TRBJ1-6	ASSQVLATFNSPLH
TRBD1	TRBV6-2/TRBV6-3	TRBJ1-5	ASSYSQGAGNQPQH
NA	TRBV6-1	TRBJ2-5	ASSETILRRETQY
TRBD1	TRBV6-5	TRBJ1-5	ASSPGGHQPQH
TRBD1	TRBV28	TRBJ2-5	ASNIRQGARETQY
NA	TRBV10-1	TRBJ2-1	ASSKGEGEQF
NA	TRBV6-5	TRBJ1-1	ASSYGPGLRNTEAF
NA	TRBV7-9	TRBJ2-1	ASSLSNEQF
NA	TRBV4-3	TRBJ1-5	ASSPKRWENQPQH
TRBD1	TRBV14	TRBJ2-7	ASSQELGQGLTYEQY
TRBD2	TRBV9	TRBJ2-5	ASSPTSGVETQY
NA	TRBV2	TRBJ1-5	ASRDDSYSNQPQH
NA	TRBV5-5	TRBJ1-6	ASSLWDNNSPLH
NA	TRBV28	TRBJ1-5	ASSLFGGGGQPQH
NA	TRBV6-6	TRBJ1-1	ASSISQGRGNTEAF
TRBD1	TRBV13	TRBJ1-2	ASSLGQNYGYT
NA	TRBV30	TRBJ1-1	AWSFLGGKNTEAF
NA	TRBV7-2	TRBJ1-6	ASSLGLPPLH
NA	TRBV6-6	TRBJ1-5	ASSYDRRYSNQPQH
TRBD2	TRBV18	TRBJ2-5	ASSPPSRGGETQY